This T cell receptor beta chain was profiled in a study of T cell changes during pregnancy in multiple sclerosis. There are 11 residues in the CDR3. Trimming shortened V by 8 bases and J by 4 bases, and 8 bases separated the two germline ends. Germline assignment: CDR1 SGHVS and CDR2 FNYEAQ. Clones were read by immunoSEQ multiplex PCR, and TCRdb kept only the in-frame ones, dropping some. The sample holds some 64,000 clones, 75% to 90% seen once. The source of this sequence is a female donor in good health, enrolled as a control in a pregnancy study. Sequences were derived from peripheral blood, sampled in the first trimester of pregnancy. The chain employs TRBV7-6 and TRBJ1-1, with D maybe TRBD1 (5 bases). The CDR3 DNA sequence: TGTGCCAGCCGGGGGGGCACTGAAGCTTTCTTT. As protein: CASRGGTEAFF.